One sample yielded the 30 T cell receptor beta chains listed below, sequenced in a study of T cells in Graves' hyperthyroidism and ophthalmopathy. Amplification yielded TCR beta CDR3 regions, with RNA transcripts as the source. HTBI primers were used for first-round RT-PCR of the TCR CDR3. TCRdb analysed the multiplex PCR reads with MiXCR anew, one entry per CDR3 protein. This table has around 350,000 distinct CDR3 sequences, over 15% appearing once. The sample was blood. The receptor set was obtained from a woman under 30 with Graves' hyperthyroidism.

This clonotype has at least ten counts. J is TRBJ1-6 and V is TRBV28; D is unresolved. The CDR3 sequence is 14 residues long. Deletions cut 3 bases from V and 9 bases from J, with 12 bases between. Germline assignment: CDR1 MDHEN and CDR2 SYDVKM. The CDR3 spells CASSFWGVGSPLHF. The CDR3 nucleotides are TGTGCCAGCAGTTTCTGGGGTGTAGGTTCACCCCTCCACTTT.

In regard to this clonotype: It may be a read error: a sequence one base away is much more abundant. CDR3 DNA sequence: TGTGCCAGCAGCTGGGGACAGGAGAACACTGAAGCTTTCTTT. Its protein is CASSWGQENTEAFF. The V gene is TRBV5-4, the J gene TRBJ1-1; 8 bases line up with TRBD1. This CDR3 comprises 14 residues. Germline V gene sequence: CDR1 SGHNT, CDR2 YYREEE (reference sequence). The ends lost 3 bases at V and 1 base at J; junction bases unmatched: 2.

This clonotype was seen repeatedly, ten times or more. The CDR3: CASSQDLGMNTEAFF. In DNA form, the CDR3 reads TGTGCCAGCAGCCAAGATTTGGGCATGAACACTGAAGCTTTCTTT. This sequence joins TRBV3-1 and TRBJ1-1; D is ambiguous. Germline loops: CDR1 LGHDT, CDR2 YNNKEL (reference sequence). The CDR3 covers 15 residues. Trimming took 0 bases from V and 0 from J, leaving 8 bases between them.

In its sample, this clonotype was seen many times. The V and J genes are TRBV27 and TRBJ1-2; D is possibly TRBD1 (5 bases). Per the germline V gene, CDR1 is MNHEY and CDR2 is SMNVEV (reference sequence). The CDR3 loop spans 15 amino acids. V lost 3 bases and J lost 8, with 19 bases in between. CDR3 sequence reads: CASSFTGGHGLGYTF. The CDR3 DNA is TGTGCCAGCAGTTTCACCGGGGGTCATGGGTTAGGCTACACCTTC.

This clonotype came up many times. The gene calls are TRBV6-2 or TRBV6-3 and TRBJ1-5; no reliable D call. Trimming took off 10 bases at V and 6 bases at J, with 13 bases between the two ends. There are 12 residues in the CDR3. Germline assignment: CDR1 MNHEY and CDR2 SVGEGT. The CDR3 nucleotides read TGTGCCACCAGAGAGGACCCTCAGCCCCAGCATTTT. This sequence encodes CATREDPQPQHF.

The sample holds many counts of this clonotype. The genes are TRBV30 and TRBJ1-2; D not resolved. Germline V gene sequence: CDR1 GTSNPN, CDR2 SVGIG (reference sequence). V lost 0 bases, J lost 4 bases, and 15 bases lay in between. The length of the CDR3 is 15 residues. For the CDR3, the DNA is TGTGCCTGGAGTGTTATGACGGAAACTTTCTATGGCTACACCTTC. Translation gives CAWSVMTETFYGYTF.

This clonotype was recorded a few times. The chain joins TRBV28 to TRBJ2-4, with D hard to call. Germline CDR1 is MDHEN and CDR2 is SYDVKM. The CDR3 spans 12 residues. V gave up 1 base and J gave up 14 bases, with 12 bases separating them. CDR3 residues: CASSLLTTVKYF. CDR3 DNA: TGTGCCAGCAGTTTATTAACCACGGTCAAGTACTTC.

Ten or more counts support this clonotype. V usage is TRBV7-2 and J usage is TRBJ1-1; no clear D gene. The CDR3 runs 15 residues. In germline, CDR1 is SGHTA, CDR2 FQGNSA. Between the trimmed V and J ends, which lost 1 base and 0 bases, there was a span of 9 bases. CDR3 DNA sequence: TGTGCCAGCAGCTTAGGATCACTCATGAACACTGAAGCTTTCTTT. Translated: CASSLGSLMNTEAFF.

This clonotype appeared many times. This chain connects TRBV28 to TRBJ2-7; 7 positions match TRBD1. V shed 4 bases, J shed 3 bases, and the junction held 6 bases outside the gene matches. CDR3 length: 14 amino acids. Per the germline V gene, CDR1 is MDHEN and CDR2 is SYDVKM. The CDR3 sequence is CASSYLRDSYEQYF. In DNA form, the CDR3 reads TGTGCCAGCAGTTACCTCCGGGACAGCTACGAGCAGTACTTC. Full variable domain (remainder filled in from reference TRBV28 and TRBJ2-7): DVKVTQSSRYLVKRTGEKVFLECVQDMDHENMFWYRQDPGLGLRLIYFSYDVKMKEKGDIPEGYSVSREKKERFSLILESASTNQTSMYLCASSYLRDSYEQYFGPGTRLTVT.

The rearrangement uses TRBV4-2 and TRBJ2-7, with 8 bases matching TRBD2. Germline CDR1 reads LGHNA; CDR2 reads YNFKEQ. The CDR3 sequence is 17 residues long. The ends lost 4 bases at V and 0 bases at J; junction bases unmatched: 11. CDR3 region: CASSPSVERGLSYEQYF. In DNA, the CDR3 is TGTGCCAGCAGCCCAAGCGTGGAGCGGGGGCTCTCCTACGAGCAGTACTTC.

This clonotype has ten or more counts. V and J are TRBV11-3 and TRBJ1-5; D perhaps matches TRBD1 (6 bases). With 3 bases removed from V and 3 bases from J, the gap between germline ends came to 12 bases. CDR3 length: 15 amino acids. The V gene's germline CDR1 is SGHNT and CDR2 YENEEA. The DNA for the CDR3 is TGTGCCAGCAGCTTCGGCAGGGGAATCAATCAGCCCCAGCATTTT. It specifies CASSFGRGINQPQHF.

This clonotype has only a few counts. The chain employs TRBV14 and TRBJ2-2, with 8 positions matching TRBD1. The germline gives CDR1 SGHDN, CDR2 FVKESK. CDR3 size: 16 residues. Germline trimming cut 4 bases from V and 6 bases from J; bases unmatched to any gene: 10. CDR3 region: CASSPSGRGQSGELFF. The CDR3 nucleotides are TGTGCCAGCAGCCCCTCCGGCAGGGGGCAATCCGGGGAGCTGTTTTTT.

J is TRBJ2-7 and V is TRBV28; D gene uncertain. The V gene lost 6 bases and the J gene lost 7 bases, with 22 bases spanning the gap. Germline V gene sequence: CDR1 MDHEN, CDR2 SYDVKM. CDR3 length: 15 amino acids. The CDR3: CASSPPHSTSREQYF. DNA for the CDR3: TGTGCCAGCAGCCCTCCCCACAGTACTTCCAGGGAGCAGTACTTC.

This clonotype has ten or more counts. This rearrangement joins TRBV7-2 to TRBJ1-1, with TRBD1 matching over 7 bases. With 1 base clipped from V and 3 bases from J, the junction kept 14 bases outside the gene matches. Germline V gene lookup returns CDR1 SGHTA and CDR2 FQGNSA. CDR3 length: 18 residues. CDR3 bases: TGTGCCAGCAGCTTAGTGCCGGAGGACAGGCGGGGGGACACTGAAGCTTTCTTT. Protein product: CASSLVPEDRRGDTEAFF.

The sample holds many counts of this clonotype. This chain joins TRBV12-3 or TRBV12-4 and TRBJ1-1; D ambiguous. Trimming removed 2 bases at V and 10 bases at J, with 11 bases between. This CDR3 comprises 12 residues. The CDR3 protein is CASSLNAGRAFF. CDR3 DNA sequence: TGTGCCAGCAGTTTAAACGCCGGGAGAGCTTTCTTT.

There are many counts of this clonotype. The chain carries TRBV6-1 and TRBJ1-4, with D uncertain. This CDR3 spans 12 amino acids. The ends were cut back, 11 bases at V and 5 bases at J, with 12 bases in the middle. Germline CDR1 is MNHNS and CDR2 is SASEGT. The CDR3 nucleotides read TGTGCCTCTGGACGGATGAATGAAAAACTGTTTTTT. Protein sequence: CASGRMNEKLFF.

There are many counts of this clonotype. At one boundary the junction diverges from the germline segment, which might be a read error. The V and J genes are TRBV7-2 and TRBJ2-2, with 7 bases aligning to TRBD2. Looked up from germline, CDR1 is SGHTA and CDR2 is FQGNSA. This CDR3 has 15 amino acids. The CDR3 is CASTLGRGNTGELFF. In DNA form, the CDR3 reads TGTGCCAGCACCTTAGGGAGGGGTAACACCGGGGAGCTGTTTTTT. The full variable domain, with the rest looked up from reference TRBV7-2 and TRBJ2-2, is GAGVSQSPSNKVTEKGKDVELRCDPISGHTALYWYRQSLGQGLEFLIYFQGNSAPDKSGLPSDRFSAERTGGSVSTLTIQRTQQEDSAVYLCASTLGRGNTGELFFGEGSRLTVL.

This clonotype was seen ten or more times. V and J are TRBV27 and TRBJ2-7; TRBD1 might be the D (7 bases). The germline V gene encodes CDR1 MNHEY and CDR2 SMNVEV (reference sequence). Trimming took 4 bases from V and 4 from J, leaving 17 bases between them. The CDR3 consists of 15 residues. The CDR3 region has the DNA TGTGCCAGCAGTTCCATCAGGCAGGGGGGTTACGAGCAGTACTTC. Translation gives CASSSIRQGGYEQYF.

This clonotype was recorded a few times. This rearrangement joins TRBV15 to TRBJ2-2; D ambiguous. The CDR3 is 14 amino acids. The germline V gene encodes CDR1 LNHNV and CDR2 YYDKDF (reference sequence). V lost 11 bases and J lost 4, with 17 bases in between. CDR3 loop: CASRALGGTGELFF. CDR3 nucleotide sequence: TGTGCCTCGAGAGCGCTGGGCGGCACCGGGGAGCTGTTTTTT.

This clonotype appeared many times. This chain links TRBV11-2 with TRBJ1-2; the match to TRBD1 covers 9 bases. This CDR3 has 17 residues. Germline-derived CDR1 and CDR2 are SGHAT and FQNNGV. Trimming cost V 4 bases and J 1 base; bases outside gene matches: 10. The CDR3 DNA sequence: TGTGCCAGCAGCTCCCTGAGGGGGACAGGGATTAACTATGGCTACACCTTC. It is translated as CASSSLRGTGINYGYTF. Full variable domain (missing parts from reference TRBV11-2 and TRBJ1-2): EAGVAQSPRYKIIEKRQSVAFWCNPISGHATLYWYQQILGQGPKLLIQFQNNGVVDDSQLPKDRFSAERLKGVDSTLKIQPAKLEDSAVYLCASSSLRGTGINYGYTFGSGTRLTVV.

This clonotype has at least ten counts. The chain links TRBV20-1 to TRBJ1-2, with 9 bases lining up with TRBD1. Germline lookup yields CDR1 DFQATT and CDR2 SNEGSKA (reference sequence). The CDR3 loop spans 17 amino acids. Trimming at V came to 0 bases and at J to 2 bases, leaving 10 bases not matched to a gene. The CDR3 DNA reads TGCAGTGCTAGAGATGTAACAGGGGGCGTTGAGAACTATGGCTACACCTTC. Translated: CSARDVTGGVENYGYTF.

This clonotype was seen repeatedly, ten times or more. The chain is built from TRBV5-1 and TRBJ2-5, with no clear D. Looked up from germline, CDR1 is SGHRS and CDR2 is YFSETQ. The CDR3 has 15 residues. V was clipped by 0 bases and J by 2 bases, with 11 bases between them. The CDR3 sequence: CASSLGTVVQETQYF. CDR3 in DNA: TGCGCCAGCAGCTTGGGGACGGTCGTTCAAGAGACCCAGTACTTC.

Ten or more counts support this clonotype. This may stem from a read error, because a much larger clone lies one nucleotide away. The rearrangement uses TRBV12-3 or TRBV12-4 and TRBJ1-1; TRBD1 might be the D (6 bases). This CDR3 has 14 residues. The CDR3 sequence: CASRLQGRNTEACF. The CDR3 nucleotides are TGTGCCAGCAGACTACAGGGCCGGAACACTGAAGCTTGCTTT.

On this clonotype: A much more abundant neighbour one base away suggests this may be a read error. Because it lacks the conserved phenylalanine or tryptophan at the end, this CDR3 is likely a read error. V gene TRBV3-1 combines with J gene TRBJ2-7; possible D gene TRBD1, 5 bases. With 5 bases removed from V and 2 bases from J, the gap between germline ends came to 13 bases. Germline V gene data show CDR1 as LGHDT and CDR2 as YNNKEL (reference sequence). The CDR3 runs to 14 residues. CDR3 in amino acids: CASSEKGKTYEQYY. CDR3 coding DNA: TGTGCCAGCAGCGAGAAGGGGAAAACCTACGAGCAGTACTAC.

This clonotype appeared many times. CDR3 amino acids: CASSPRDFPYEQYF. CDR3 nucleotide sequence: TGTGCCAGCAGCCCCCGGGACTTCCCCTACGAGCAGTACTTC. This chain joins TRBV7-9 and TRBJ2-7; tentative D call: TRBD2 (6 bases). Trimming took off 5 bases at V and 2 bases at J, with 13 bases between the two ends. Germline V CDR1 and CDR2: SEHNR, FQNEAQ (reference sequence). The CDR3 length is 14 residues.

This clonotype turned up a few times. Since no conserved phenylalanine or tryptophan closes the CDR3, a read error is the likely cause. Because the CDR3's place on the DNA is in doubt, the DNA is left out and the CDR3 is given as listed by TCRdb. This chain joins TRBV7-8 and TRBJ2-2; the table's TRBD1 call for D was not verified on the DNA. Germline CDR1 is SGHVS and CDR2 is FQNEAQ. The CDR3 has 14 residues if both end residues are counted. CDR3 sequence: CASSPQVGAGELWL.

This clonotype was counted many times. The chain combines TRBV3-1 with TRBJ2-7, with no clear D. The CDR3 spans 15 residues. The germline V and J ends were trimmed by 0 bases and 1 base, with 10 bases remaining between them. Germline CDR1 reads LGHDT; CDR2 reads YNNKEL (reference sequence). CDR3 sequence (DNA): TGTGCCAGCAGCCAAGATGTGGCTGAATCCTACGAGCAGTACTTC. Protein sequence: CASSQDVAESYEQYF.

This clonotype was counted ten times or more. V usage is TRBV6-1 and J usage is TRBJ2-7; D gene ambiguous. CDR1 and CDR2 (germline): MNHNS, SASEGT. The CDR3 extends over 12 amino acids. Trimming removed 1 base from V and 6 bases from J, with 7 bases in between. The chain's CDR3 is CASSEGIFEQYF. The CDR3 DNA follows: TGTGCCAGCAGTGAAGGGATCTTCGAGCAGTACTTC.

Remarks on this clonotype: A much larger clone sits a single nucleotide away, making a read error possible. This sequence joins TRBV5-1 and TRBJ1-2; TRBD1 matches at 9 bases. The CDR3 length is 15 residues. From germline, CDR1 is SGHRS and CDR2 YFSETQ. CDR3: CASSPHRGQDYGYSF. The CDR3 nucleotides read TGCGCCAGCAGCCCTCACAGGGGGCAAGACTATGGCTACAGCTTC.

This clonotype has a count of ten or more. This chain joins TRBV15 and TRBJ2-2; 9 positions agree with TRBD2. CDR1 and CDR2 from the germline V gene are LNHNV and YYDKDF (reference sequence). After removal of 5 bases from V and 4 bases from J, the junction contained 5 bases not matched to a gene. The CDR3 sequence is 15 residues long. CDR3 DNA: TGTGCCACCAGCGTAGCGGGGGCCTTCACCGGGGAGCTGTTTTTT. Protein sequence: CATSVAGAFTGELFF.